This TCR beta chain was sequenced for a study of blood T cell repertoires in COVID-19. Overall study: Acute-phase and convalescent COVID-19 samples originated in the United States, Italy and Spain. T cells, B-cell-depleted T cells, or PBMCs supplied cDNA or gDNA.

Original processing notes: Nucleated cell number was recorded as an estimate derived from reference gene primer amplification. Clones were sequenced by immunoSEQ multiplex PCR, and TCRdb holds only the in-frame ones, with some missing. V and J calls and clone size are given by that table; D and trimming were obtained from the DNA. Seen here are around 65,000 clones, 65% to 90% observed once, and the top ten hold 15% to 20%. Germline V gene data show CDR1 as SGHDT and CDR2 as YYEEEE. The CDR3 has 15 amino acids. With 5 bases clipped from V and 2 bases from J, the junction kept 10 bases outside the gene matches.

This receptor was taken from a man older than 75 with active COVID-19. The V call is TRBV5-6, the J call TRBJ2-7; the match to TRBD1 covers 7 bases. The specimen sequenced was peripheral blood. This chain's CDR3 is CASRETGQTTYEQYF. In nucleotides, the CDR3 is TGTGCCAGCAGGGAGACGGGACAGACTACCTACGAGCAGTACTTC.